This T cell receptor (beta chain) was identified during a study of beta chain features in type 1 diabetes. General observations from the study: Sequencing used cDNA, and cells with high TCR expression could therefore be over-represented. Across patients, naive, central memory and Treg TCRB repertoires exhibited apparently greater similarity than was observed across healthy donors.

The whole isolated RNA underwent reverse transcription, so sequencing captured expressed TCRB transcripts. Clones were sequenced by immunoSEQ multiplex PCR, and TCRdb holds only the in-frame ones, with some missing. The sample records some 40,000 clones, around 45% being singletons. This clone was seen more than once but under ten times. The antigen remains undetermined. The ends were cut back, 4 bases at V and 9 bases at J, with 13 bases in the middle. This CDR3 comprises 13 residues. The germline V gene encodes CDR1 SGHKS and CDR2 YYEKEE (reference sequence). This clonotype was sampled from a woman aged 18-29 years in good health. V and J are TRBV5-5 and TRBJ2-2, with a possible D match to TRBD1 (6 bases). The sample was central memory CD4+ T cells from blood. This chain's CDR3 is CASSLQGARELFF. Here the CDR3 DNA reads TGTGCCAGCAGCCTACAGGGTGCGCGGGAGCTGTTTTTT.